The 10 T cell receptor beta chains reported below all come from one sample, sequenced in a study of CD8 T cells in ankylosing spondylitis. TCRdb passed the 5' RACE reads through MiXCR, listing each CDR3 protein once. Counted here are 150,000 to 200,000 distinct CDR3 sequences, around a sixth occurring once; the ten biggest clones make up around 4.1%. Input material: blood, either unsorted or a sorted T cell fraction (not recorded which). The receptors were gathered from a male donor aged 10-29 years with ankylosing spondylitis or in good health (not recorded which).

This clonotype was detected many times. The chain links TRBV19 to TRBJ2-3; D call uncertain. This CDR3 contains 14 residues. Trimming shortened V by 4 bases and J by 4 bases, and 12 bases separated the two germline ends. CDR1 and CDR2 from the germline V gene are LNHDA and SQIVND (reference sequence). The CDR3 DNA follows: TGTGCCAGTAGTAGCATGAGGAGCCCAGATACGCAGTATTTT. Translation: CASSSMRSPDTQYF.

This clonotype was seen repeatedly, ten times or more. The chain uses TRBV28 and TRBJ2-5; perhaps D is TRBD1 or TRBD2 (5 bases each). The CDR3 runs 15 residues. With 5 bases removed from V and 5 bases from J, the gap between germline ends came to 18 bases. Germline loops: CDR1 MDHEN, CDR2 SYDVKM. The CDR3, as DNA: TGTGCCAGCAGTGTCCGGGGCCCTAACCGGGAGACCCAGTACTTC. It yields the protein CASSVRGPNRETQYF.

This clonotype was detected many times. The chain couples TRBV6-6 to TRBJ2-2; D remains unclear. CDR3 size: 14 residues. Trimming removed 3 bases from V and 0 bases from J, with 5 bases in between. Per the germline V gene, CDR1 is MNHNY and CDR2 is SVGAGI (reference sequence). CDR3 protein: CASSYLTNTGELFF. The CDR3 bases are TGTGCCAGCAGTTATCTTACGAACACCGGGGAGCTGTTTTTT.

This clonotype was seen at least ten times. The rearrangement links TRBV25-1 to TRBJ1-2, with TRBD1 matching 7 bases. This CDR3 has 18 amino acids. Losses at the gene ends were 4 bases for V and 0 bases for J; bases not matched to a gene: 14. Germline assignment: CDR1 MGHDK and CDR2 SYGVNS. CDR3 coding DNA: TGTGCCAGCAGTGGCCACCCCTATCGACAGGGACCTAACTATGGCTACACCTTC. Translating it yields CASSGHPYRQGPNYGYTF.

The rearrangement links TRBV4-1 to TRBJ2-7; D assignment may be TRBD1 or TRBD2 (5 bases each). Germline assignment: CDR1 MGHRA and CDR2 YSYEKL. The CDR3 spans 15 residues. Trimming removed 0 bases at V and 6 bases at J, with 15 bases between. The CDR3 DNA follows: TGCGCCAGCAGCCAAGAGGGACGGGAAAGCTCCGAGCAGTACTTC. This encodes CASSQEGRESSEQYF.

The chain employs TRBV12-3 or TRBV12-4 and TRBJ1-4; D is undetermined. CDR3 length: 14 residues. The ends were cut back, 3 bases at V and 8 bases at J, with 13 bases in the middle. This chain's CDR3 is CASSFPPGYEKLFF. CDR3 sequence (DNA): TGTGCCAGCAGTTTCCCTCCCGGTTACGAAAAACTGTTTTTT.

At least ten counts were recorded for this clonotype. The chain recombines TRBV20-1 with TRBJ2-2; D might be TRBD2 (5 bases). Deletions cut 6 bases from V and 5 bases from J, with 19 bases between. This CDR3 spans 15 amino acids. Germline CDR1 DFQATT, CDR2 SNEGSKA (reference sequence). CDR3 residues: CSARFRTESTGELFF. The CDR3 region has the DNA TGCAGTGCGCGATTCCGGACTGAAAGTACCGGGGAGCTGTTTTTT.

This clonotype has at least ten counts. The chain has TRBV7-7 and TRBJ2-2, with TRBD1 identical over 10 bases. The CDR3 loop spans 18 amino acids. The trim removed 3 bases at V and 6 bases at J, leaving 13 bases unmatched. Germline V gene sequence: CDR1 SSHAT, CDR2 FNYEAQ (reference sequence). CDR3 sequence reads: CASSLKTGTGVLSGELFF. CDR3 DNA sequence: TGTGCCAGCAGCTTGAAGACCGGGACAGGGGTCTTGTCCGGGGAGCTGTTTTTT.

This clonotype was observed many times. In DNA, the CDR3 is TGTGCCAGCAGTCTTGGACAGGGAACTTACAATGAGCAGTTCTTC. The encoded protein is CASSLGQGTYNEQFF. The J gene is TRBJ2-1, the V gene TRBV6-6, with 8 bases lining up with TRBD1. The CDR3 sequence is 15 residues long. In germline, CDR1 is MNHNY, CDR2 SVGAGI (reference sequence). V was pared by 5 bases and J by 4 bases, with 7 bases of the junction left unmatched.

V is TRBV5-1 and J is TRBJ2-7; 8 nucleotides match TRBD1. CDR3 length: 16 residues. The germline gives CDR1 SGHRS, CDR2 YFSETQ. The junction had 18 bases not matched to a gene; V was cut back by 6 bases and J by 7 bases. CDR3 loop: CASNFDGQGHIREQYF. Written as DNA, the CDR3 is TGCGCCAGCAATTTTGACGGACAGGGTCATATACGGGAGCAGTACTTC.